This T cell receptor beta chain is from a study of shared clonotypes between healthy human individuals. The genomic DNA of each subset was split evenly across several immunoSEQ plates. As originally analysed: ImmunoSEQ output held junction-only sequences without quality scores, so filtering differed. TCRdb keeps only in-frame clones here, not all; method: immunoSEQ multiplex PCR. The D gene and trimming were derived from the DNA, and the V and J assignments and clone size from that table. The sample shows about half a million clones, roughly 77% of them seen only once. From germline, CDR1 is SGHDN and CDR2 FVKESK. The germline V and J ends were trimmed by 1 base and 7 bases, with 10 bases remaining between them. The CDR3 length is 13 residues. This clone was observed a handful of times.

Sequences were obtained from PBMCs. The TCR sequence derives from a woman in her thirties or forties in good health. Some clones in this sample may be carry-over from other donors' samples. The chain recombines TRBV14 with TRBJ1-1; maybe TRBD1 (5 bases). As DNA, the CDR3 is TGTGCCAGCAGCCAAGTTGGGGGGAATGAAGCTTTCTTT. Translation: CASSQVGGNEAFF. The whole variable domain, remainder taken from reference TRBV14 and TRBJ1-1, is EAGVTQFPSHSVIEKGQTVTLRCDPISGHDNLYWYRRVMGKEIKFLLHFVKESKQDESGMPNNRFLAERTGGTYSTLKVQPAELEDSGVYFCASSQVGGNEAFFGQGTRLTVV.